Listed here are 17 T cell receptor beta chains from one sample, sequenced in a study of human T cells and chemical hapten exposure (dated by TCRdb to the early 2020s). The label giving this sample's time point can be read as: pre-sensitization, week 0. Reading the label with the study, this specimen's treatment or condition is: therapeutic diphenylcyclopropenone sensitization with weekly scalp DPC. The receptor library was made with RACE. The run used a NextSeq 500. TCRdb itself trimmed the public reads at Q25 with fastp, ran MiXCR and retained productive beta chains. Records with the same CDR3 protein are collapsed into one entry carrying the most frequent genes and DNA. This sample holds more than 250,000 distinct CDR3 sequences; around 7.7% were observed only once. Of the sample, 1.2% falls within the top ten clones. The input for sequencing was whole blood, taken in connection with sensitization to the hapten diphenylcyclopropenone (DPC). The receptors were gathered from a man between 18 and 35 years old with alopecia areata. Some clones in this sample may be carry-over from other donors' samples.

This clonotype turned up a few times. This chain uses TRBV27 with TRBJ2-5, with D hard to call. Trimming shortened V by 0 bases and J by 6 bases, and 11 bases separated the two germline ends. CDR1 is MNHEY, CDR2 SMNVEV, per germline (reference sequence). This CDR3 region has 14 residues. The CDR3 coding sequence is TGTGCCAGCAGTTTATCGATCGGTTACCAGACCCAGTACTTC. Amino acid sequence: CASSLSIGYQTQYF.

This clonotype has at least ten counts. V is TRBV6-2 or TRBV6-3 and J is TRBJ1-2; 7 bases are shared with TRBD1. Losses at the gene ends were 2 bases for V and 6 bases for J; bases not matched to a gene: 6. The CDR3 contains 14 residues. Germline assignment: CDR1 MNHEY and CDR2 SVGEGT. The CDR3 nucleotides are TGTGCCAGCAGTTACCACAGGGGATTGGATGGCTACACCTTC. This codes for CASSYHRGLDGYTF.

The V gene is TRBV6-4, the J gene TRBJ1-5; TRBD1 matches at 8 bases. CDR1 is MRHNA, CDR2 SNTAGT, per germline. Germline trimming cut 2 bases from V and 6 bases from J; bases unmatched to any gene: 9. The length of the CDR3 is 16 residues. This CDR3 is CASSDGAGGRVQPQHF. The DNA of the CDR3 is TGTGCCAGCAGTGACGGGGCAGGGGGCCGGGTTCAGCCCCAGCATTTT.

This clonotype was counted only a few times. The rearrangement uses TRBV27 and TRBJ2-1; unclear D gene. Germline assignment: CDR1 MNHEY and CDR2 SMNVEV (reference sequence). V dropped 5 bases and J dropped 7 bases, with 18 bases sitting between them. The CDR3 extends over 15 amino acids. DNA for the CDR3: TGTGCCAGCAGTGTCTCTATGTACGGACGGAATGAGCAGTTCTTC. Protein sequence: CASSVSMYGRNEQFF.

The rearrangement joins TRBV28 to TRBJ1-4, with D maybe TRBD1 (5 bases). The CDR3 runs to 15 residues. Germline V gene sequence: CDR1 MDHEN, CDR2 SYDVKM. Trimming removed 5 bases from V and 8 bases from J, with 18 bases in between. The CDR3 sequence: CASSPGGGHLEKLFF. In DNA form, the CDR3 reads TGTGCCAGCAGTCCTGGGGGTGGGCACCTAGAAAAACTGTTTTTT.

This clonotype was found a few times. The CDR3 bases are TGTGCCAGCAGTTTACGTCCGATCCCCAATTCACCCCTCCACTTT. It translates to CASSLRPIPNSPLHF. The chain has TRBV27 and TRBJ1-6; D remains ambiguous. Deletions cut 2 bases from V and 7 bases from J, with 12 bases between. Germline CDR1 and CDR2: MNHEY and SMNVEV (reference sequence). The CDR3 contains 15 residues.

This clonotype was counted between two and nine times. The chain is built from TRBV20-1 and TRBJ1-3; D unresolved. V shed 6 bases and J shed 4 bases, with 22 bases lying between them. CDR3 length equals 16 residues. Germline CDR1 and CDR2: DFQATT and SNEGSKA (reference sequence). The CDR3 DNA is TGCAGTGCAACTGTCGTGGCGGAGGAACGCGGAAACACCATATATTTT. This encodes CSATVVAEERGNTIYF.

This clonotype was found a few times. The gene calls are TRBV7-8 and TRBJ2-1; D perhaps matches TRBD2 (6 bases). Per germline, CDR1 SGHVS and CDR2 FQNEAQ. V gave up 5 bases and J gave up 0 bases, with 17 bases separating them. The CDR3 has 17 residues. The CDR3 spells CASSHSGAPSSYNEQFF. The CDR3 nucleotides are TGTGCCAGCAGCCATAGCGGTGCCCCTAGCTCCTACAATGAGCAGTTCTTC.

A few counts support this clonotype. V usage is TRBV4-3 and J usage is TRBJ2-3; D gene ambiguous. Looked up from germline, CDR1 is LGHNA and CDR2 is YSLEER. The V gene lost 0 bases and the J gene lost 2 bases, with 9 bases spanning the gap. There are 15 residues in the CDR3. The CDR3 sequence: CASSQDPLVTDTQYF. The CDR3 DNA reads TGCGCCAGCAGCCAAGATCCCCTAGTCACAGATACGCAGTATTTT.

This clonotype appeared many times. The CDR3 DNA reads TGTGCCAGCAGTTTGGCTACTCCGAATGAGCAGTTCTTC. It specifies CASSLATPNEQFF. The chain joins TRBV28 to TRBJ2-1; D unresolved. Trimming removed 3 bases at V and 7 bases at J, with 10 bases between. CDR1 is MDHEN and CDR2 is SYDVKM in the germline V gene. This CDR3 comprises 13 residues.

This clonotype was counted between two and nine times. V is TRBV28 and J is TRBJ2-2; weak D call: TRBD1 (5 bases). Germline assignment: CDR1 MDHEN and CDR2 SYDVKM. This CDR3 spans 14 amino acids. The ends were cut back, 8 bases at V and 1 base at J, with 11 bases in the middle. CDR3 in DNA: TGTGCCAGCTCTCAGGGCGGGAACACCGGGGAGCTGTTTTTT. It codes for CASSQGGNTGELFF.

The chain joins TRBV5-1 to TRBJ1-1; perhaps TRBD1 as D (5 bases). Trimming removed 5 bases from V and 0 bases from J, with 11 bases in between. Germline CDR1 SGHRS, CDR2 YFSETQ. The CDR3 consists of 14 residues. The CDR3 protein is CASSFAGVNTEAFF. The CDR3, as DNA: TGCGCCAGCAGTTTCGCGGGGGTGAACACTGAAGCTTTCTTT. The variable domain in full, with the rest retrieved from reference TRBV5-1 and TRBJ1-1, is KAGVTQTPRYLIKTRGQQVTLSCSPISGHRSVSWYQQTPGQGLQFLFEYFSETQRNKGNFPGRFSGRQFSNSRSEMNVSTLELGDSALYLCASSFAGVNTEAFFGQGTRLTVV.

This clonotype has a count of ten or more. The chain joins TRBV10-3 to TRBJ2-3; 10 positions match TRBD2. V lost 4 bases to trimming and J lost 2 bases; unmatched junction nucleotides: 3. The length of the CDR3 is 15 residues. Germline CDR1 and CDR2: ENHRY and SYGVKD. CDR3 nucleotide sequence: TGTGCCATCAGTGGGACTAGCGGAAACACAGATACGCAGTATTTT. It encodes CAISGTSGNTDTQYF.

The V and J genes are TRBV28 and TRBJ1-6; 7 bases match TRBD1. CDR3 length: 14 residues. V dropped 4 bases and J dropped 11; count of bases not matched to a gene: 8. CDR1 is MDHEN, CDR2 SYDVKM, per germline. CDR3 sequence reads: CASSSTGVGPPLHF. For the CDR3, the DNA is TGTGCCAGCAGTTCCACAGGGGTTGGGCCACCCCTCCACTTT.

The chain recombines TRBV12-3 or TRBV12-4 with TRBJ2-1; possibly TRBD2 for D (6 bases). V was clipped by 3 bases and J by 5 bases, with 11 bases between them. CDR3 length: 14 amino acids. The CDR3 nucleotides are TGTGCCAGCAGTTTTTGGCGGGGTCACAATGAGCAGTTCTTC. Its translation is CASSFWRGHNEQFF.

This chain connects TRBV12-3 or TRBV12-4 to TRBJ2-1; unclear D gene. This CDR3 spans 13 amino acids. V was shortened by 5 bases and J by 9 bases, with 14 bases between the two germline ends. CDR3 region: CASSQLGNGEQFF. The CDR3, as DNA: TGTGCCAGCAGTCAGTTGGGTAACGGTGAGCAGTTCTTC.

The chain has TRBV6-2 or TRBV6-3 and TRBJ1-1; no reliable D call. The CDR3 has 11 amino acids. Per the germline V gene, CDR1 is MNHEY and CDR2 is SVGEGT. Trimming stripped 2 bases from V and 6 bases from J, with 4 bases between. The CDR3 sequence: CASSYRAEAFF. CDR3 DNA: TGTGCCAGCAGTTACAGAGCTGAAGCTTTCTTT.